This paragraph covers one T cell receptor beta chain sequence. The CDR3 has 11 amino acids. The germline V gene has CDR1 MNHEY and CDR2 SVGEGT. Trimming took off 0 bases at V and 11 bases at J, with 7 bases between the two ends. The data derive from a study of blood T cell repertoires in COVID-19. Study background: Italy, Spain and the United States were the sources of the convalescent and acute COVID-19 samples. Nucleic acid was either cDNA or gDNA, and it came from T cells, B-cell-depleted T cells, or PBMCs.

Methods used by the authors: From reference gene primer amplification, estimates of nucleated cell counts were derived. Some clones are missing from TCRdb's copy, which holds only in-frame ones; the method was immunoSEQ multiplex PCR. Clone size and the V and J calls come from that table; the DNA yielded D and trimming. The table records 250,000 to 350,000 clones, approximately 87% of them present only once. What was sequenced was peripheral blood. The chain is built from TRBV6-2 or TRBV6-3 and TRBJ1-1; D unresolved. The TCR was taken from a woman between 45 and 60 years old who had recovered from COVID-19. The CDR3 loop is CASSYSTYAFF. Here the CDR3 DNA reads TGTGCCAGCAGTTACTCGACATACGCTTTCTTT.